This T cell receptor beta chain stems from a study of shared clonotypes between healthy human individuals. As for the study in general: A donor's plate count was three for CD4 naive and three for CD4 memory; CD8 naive had two and CD8 memory one.

Under the authors' procedure: Filtering of immunoSEQ junctional sequences could not match full-length read filtering. Using immunoSEQ multiplex PCR, the repertoire was profiled, and TCRdb retains in-frame clones only, with some absent. That table furnishes V, J and clone size, whereas the DNA furnished D and trimming. The repertoire holds 800,000 or so clones, with 96% as singletons. Naive CD8 isolation took CD45RO-negative cells positively selected for CCR7 and excluded terminally differentiated effector memory CD45RA+ cells. The CDR3 length is 15 residues. The germline V gene encodes CDR1 MNHEY and CDR2 SMNVEV (reference sequence). Germline trimming cut 7 bases from V and 9 bases from J; bases unmatched to any gene: 12.

Source material: naive CD8+ T cells sorted from blood. This receptor was identified in a man between 25 and 39 years old in good health. The chain is built from TRBV27 and TRBJ2-1; 10 nucleotides match TRBD1. The CDR3 nucleotides are TGTGCCAGCACCTGGGACAGGGGAGGTTTTGGTGAGCAGTTCTTC. This codes for CASTWDRGGFGEQFF.